One sample yielded the 2 T cell receptor beta chains listed below, sequenced in a study of blood T cell repertoires in COVID-19. The table came from immunoSEQ multiplex PCR; TCRdb's copy has only in-frame clones and leaves some out. Among 200,000 to 300,000 clones, roughly 82% were seen once, and the ten largest hold 2% to 2.5%. Sequences were obtained from peripheral blood. These receptors originate from a middle-aged man who had recovered from COVID-19.

The chain employs TRBV12-3 or TRBV12-4 and TRBJ1-2; D possibly corresponds to TRBD1 (6 bases). V was trimmed by 6 bases and J by 7 bases, leaving 15 bases between them. This CDR3 contains 13 residues. CDR3 DNA: TGTGCCAGCAGACGGACAGCCCCTAGTGGCTACACCTTC. Protein product: CASRRTAPSGYTF.

V and J are TRBV29-1 and TRBJ2-1; TRBD1 aligns across 7 bases. Germline V lookup: CDR1 SQVTM, CDR2 ANQGSEA. V lost 7 bases to trimming and J lost 9 bases; unmatched junction nucleotides: 15. The CDR3 is made up of 14 amino acids. CDR3 region: CSGRTGQGLAEQFF. The CDR3 DNA follows: TGCAGCGGTAGGACAGGCCAGGGTCTCGCTGAGCAGTTCTTC.